One and the same sample provided the 26 T cell receptor beta chains below, sequenced in a study of control samples from healthy donors and cancer patients. The protocol was immunoSEQ multiplex PCR, while the TCRdb copy is restricted to in-frame clones and leaves out a portion. The table has some 120,000 clones, roughly 90% seen once. What was sequenced was blood. Every receptor here comes from a man aged 18-30 years in good health.

The chain couples TRBV5-1 to TRBJ1-2; 8 nucleotides match TRBD1. Germline assignment: CDR1 SGHRS and CDR2 YFSETQ. The ends lost 6 bases at V and 7 bases at J; junction bases unmatched: 8. The CDR3 contains 13 residues. CDR3 in amino acids: CASTLDRALGYTF. The CDR3 DNA reads TGCGCCAGCACCCTGGACAGGGCCCTTGGCTACACCTTC. Full variable domain (rest looked up from reference TRBV5-1 and TRBJ1-2): KAGVTQTPRYLIKTRGQQVTLSCSPISGHRSVSWYQQTPGQGLQFLFEYFSETQRNKGNFPGRFSGRQFSNSRSEMNVSTLELGDSALYLCASTLDRALGYTFGSGTRLTVV.

The chain uses TRBV9 and TRBJ2-1, with 7 nucleotides matching TRBD1. Germline loops: CDR1 SGDLS, CDR2 YYNGEE. V was pared by 4 bases and J by 0 bases, with 10 bases of the junction left unmatched. CDR3 length equals 17 residues. CDR3 in amino acids: CASSPGHRDSSYNEQFF. For the CDR3, the DNA is TGTGCCAGCAGCCCTGGGCATCGGGACAGCTCCTACAATGAGCAGTTCTTC.

The DNA of the CDR3 is TGTGCCAGCAGTGACGGCGGGGGTGGCTACACCTTC. Its translation: CASSDGGGGYTF. The rearrangement uses TRBV28 and TRBJ1-2, with D maybe TRBD1 (5 bases). V was cut by 5 bases and J by 7 bases, with 11 bases left in between. This CDR3 is built from 12 residues. The germline CDR1 and CDR2 sequences are MDHEN and SYDVKM.

The table lists this clone with a count of one. The chain is built from TRBV7-9 and TRBJ2-5; D is uncertain. V lost 5 bases and J 3 bases, leaving 16 bases between the germline ends. This CDR3 has 15 residues. Germline CDR1 SEHNR, CDR2 FQNEAQ (reference sequence). In nucleotides, the CDR3 is TGTGCCAGCAGCACGTCCGAGGCAGCTGAAGAGACCCAGTACTTC. Amino acid sequence: CASSTSEAAEETQYF.

Only one count was recorded for this clone. The chain employs TRBV28 and TRBJ1-3, with D perhaps matching TRBD1 (5 bases). The ends were cut back, 10 bases at V and 7 bases at J, with 11 bases in the middle. Germline assignment: CDR1 MDHEN and CDR2 SYDVKM. This CDR3 has 11 amino acids. Written as DNA, the CDR3 is TGTGCCACAGGGCAGGGCAACACCATATATTTT. It codes for CATGQGNTIYF.

This chain joins TRBV7-9 and TRBJ1-1; perhaps TRBD1 as D (5 bases). Germline V lookup: CDR1 SEHNR, CDR2 FQNEAQ (reference sequence). The CDR3 is 16 residues long. The V end was cut by 5 bases, the J end by 0 bases, with 16 bases between. The CDR3 here is CASSALRTRMNTEAFF. The CDR3 region has the DNA TGTGCCAGCAGCGCCCTTAGGACAAGGATGAACACTGAAGCTTTCTTT.

This clone was detected only once. V gene TRBV19 combines with J gene TRBJ2-1, with 15 bases aligning to TRBD2. From germline, CDR1 is LNHDA and CDR2 SQIVND (reference sequence). The J segment lost 10 bases and the V segment lost 4 bases, leaving 11 bases of the junction unmatched. This CDR3 region has 17 residues. The DNA for the CDR3 is TGTGCCAGTAGTACTCTAGGGACTAGCGGGGGGCGGAGGGAGCAGTTCTTC. Translation gives CASSTLGTSGGRREQFF. The full variable domain, completed using reference TRBV19 and TRBJ2-1, is DGGITQSPKYLFRKEGQNVTLSCEQNLNHDAMYWYRQDPGQGLRLIYYSQIVNDFQKGDIAEGYSVSREKKESFPLTVTSAQKNPTAFYLCASSTLGTSGGRREQFFGPGTRLTVL.

The genes are TRBV19 and TRBJ1-5, with D hard to call. The CDR3 loop spans 13 amino acids. The germline gives CDR1 LNHDA, CDR2 SQIVND (reference sequence). V was pared by 3 bases and J by 8 bases, with 11 bases between. Here the CDR3 DNA reads TGTGCCAGTAGTATTATCGCGAGGGAGCCCCAGCATTTT. It yields the protein CASSIIAREPQHF. The full variable domain, completed using reference TRBV19 and TRBJ1-5, is DGGITQSPKYLFRKEGQNVTLSCEQNLNHDAMYWYRQDPGQGLRLIYYSQIVNDFQKGDIAEGYSVSREKKESFPLTVTSAQKNPTAFYLCASSIIAREPQHFGDGTRLSIL.

The chain has TRBV7-6 and TRBJ1-5, with D perhaps TRBD1 (5 bases). V dropped 5 bases and J dropped 5 bases, with 19 bases sitting between them. This CDR3 contains 16 residues. Per germline, CDR1 SGHVS and CDR2 FNYEAQ. In DNA form, the CDR3 reads TGTGCCAGCAGCCTAGGTGGATGGGGGTCGGATCAGCCCCAGCATTTT. This sequence encodes CASSLGGWGSDQPQHF. Full variable domain (remainder filled in from reference TRBV7-6 and TRBJ1-5): GAGVSQSPRYKVTKRGQDVALRCDPISGHVSLYWYRQALGQGPEFLTYFNYEAQQDKSGLPNDRFSAERPEGSISTLTIQRTEQRDSAMYRCASSLGGWGSDQPQHFGDGTRLSIL.

The chain has TRBV5-1 and TRBJ2-2, with D uncertain. Germline CDR1 and CDR2: SGHRS and YFSETQ. The V end lost 2 bases, the J end lost 1 base, and 9 bases lay between the germline ends. The CDR3 length is 15 residues. The DNA of the CDR3 is TGCGCCAGCAGCTTTGAGGTTTTGAACACCGGGGAGCTGTTTTTT. Translating gives CASSFEVLNTGELFF.

This chain uses TRBV11-2 with TRBJ1-3; D uncertain. Per the germline V gene, CDR1 is SGHAT and CDR2 is FQNNGV. Between the trimmed V and J ends, which lost 0 bases and 6 bases, there was a span of 12 bases. The CDR3 is made up of 15 amino acids. The CDR3 DNA reads TGTGCCAGCAGCTTAGATCAACAGAGCCTAAACACCATATATTTT. This sequence encodes CASSLDQQSLNTIYF.

A note on this clone: Within the sample, other DNA sequences also encode this same CDR3. J is TRBJ2-5 and V is TRBV7-3; D perhaps matches TRBD2 (5 bases). In germline, CDR1 is SGHTA, CDR2 FQGTGA. V shed 0 bases and J shed 3 bases, with 5 bases lying between them. The CDR3 runs to 13 residues. CDR3 nucleotides: TGTGCCAGCAGCTTAACCGGGGAAGAGACCCAGTACTTC. Translating it yields CASSLTGEETQYF. The entire variable domain, with the rest obtained from reference TRBV7-3 and TRBJ2-5, is as follows: GAGVSQTPSNKVTEKGKYVELRCDPISGHTALYWYRQSLGQGPEFLIYFQGTGAADDSGLPNDRFFAVRPEGSVSTLKIQRTERGDSAVYLCASSLTGEETQYFGPGTRLLVL.

This chain connects TRBV21-1 to TRBJ1-6. TRBV21-1 is a listed pseudogene. This CDR3 region has 10 residues. CDR3 nucleotide sequence: TGTGCCAGCGTTGATTCACCCCTCCACTTT. Translating it yields CASVDSPLHF.

This clone was counted a single time. The chain recombines TRBV29-1 with TRBJ2-2; the match to TRBD1 covers 10 bases. CDR1 and CDR2 (germline): SQVTM, ANQGSEA. The CDR3 is made up of 16 amino acids. Unmatched junction bases numbered 8, after V lost 3 bases and J lost 4 bases. The CDR3 spells CSVESSGTGVTGELFF. CDR3 sequence (DNA): TGCAGCGTTGAGTCGTCGGGGACAGGGGTCACCGGGGAGCTGTTTTTT.

The rearrangement joins TRBV7-2 to TRBJ2-7; 9 positions agree with TRBD2. V lost 5 bases and J lost 1; bases outside the gene matches: 3. The CDR3 runs to 14 residues. Germline assignment: CDR1 SGHTA and CDR2 FQGNSA. The CDR3 coding sequence is TGTGCCAGCAGCATTAGCGGGGGTTCCTACGAGCAGTACTTC. It encodes CASSISGGSYEQYF.

J is TRBJ2-1 and V is TRBV19; D is perhaps TRBD2 (6 bases). V was trimmed by 3 bases and J by 2 bases, leaving 11 bases between them. Germline CDR1 and CDR2: LNHDA and SQIVND (reference sequence). The CDR3 length is 15 residues. The CDR3 coding sequence is TGTGCCAGTAGTATCGTGCCTAGCGCCTACAATGAGCAGTTCTTC. Its translation: CASSIVPSAYNEQFF.

The chain employs TRBV13 and TRBJ2-7; D possibly corresponds to TRBD2 (5 bases). V was shortened by 6 bases and J by 2 bases, with 14 bases between the two germline ends. Germline lookup yields CDR1 PRHDT and CDR2 FYEKMQ (reference sequence). The CDR3 has 14 amino acids. CDR3 region: CASRDSTTPYEQYF. CDR3 coding DNA: TGTGCCAGCAGGGACTCGACCACACCCTACGAGCAGTACTTC.

V gene TRBV10-3 combines with J gene TRBJ2-7; TRBD2 matches at 7 bases. CDR3 size: 12 residues. The germline V gene encodes CDR1 ENHRY and CDR2 SYGVKD. J lost 3 bases, V lost 8 bases, and 4 bases had no gene match. The CDR3 region is CAIGGGGYEQYV. Written as DNA, the CDR3 is TGTGCCATCGGGGGGGGAGGCTACGAGCAGTACGTC.

The rearrangement joins TRBV4-1 to TRBJ2-1; the D is unclear. This CDR3 spans 14 amino acids. Looked up from germline, CDR1 is MGHRA and CDR2 is YSYEKL. V was cut by 3 bases and J by 5 bases, with 11 bases left in between. As DNA, the CDR3 is TGCGCCAGCAGCCACGGACCTGGGAACAATGAGCAGTTCTTC. It yields the protein CASSHGPGNNEQFF.

This rearrangement joins TRBV27 to TRBJ2-3, with 9 bases that match TRBD1. Per germline, CDR1 MNHEY and CDR2 SMNVEV (reference sequence). V lost 5 bases to trimming and J lost 4 bases; unmatched junction nucleotides: 7. The CDR3 covers 15 residues. The CDR3 here is CASSGTGGRADTQYF. In nucleotides, the CDR3 is TGTGCCAGCAGTGGAACAGGGGGCCGGGCAGATACGCAGTATTTT.

This chain links TRBV21-1 with TRBJ1-6; the table's D call, TRBD1, has no DNA check behind it. TRBV21-1 is reported as a pseudogene. The CDR3 length is 12 residues. CDR3 protein: CASSDSDSPLHF. The CDR3 bases are TGTGCCAGCAGTGACAGCGATTCACCCCTCCACTTT.

The rearrangement joins TRBV19 to TRBJ1-5; possible D gene TRBD1, 6 bases. Trimming pared 4 bases from V and 2 bases from J, leaving 18 bases between. This CDR3 spans 17 amino acids. CDR1 LNHDA and CDR2 SQIVND come from the germline V gene (reference sequence). This CDR3 is CASSSLGGSKGNQPQHF. CDR3 sequence (DNA): TGTGCCAGTAGTAGTTTAGGGGGGTCAAAGGGCAATCAGCCCCAGCATTTT.

V gene TRBV28 combines with J gene TRBJ2-1, with TRBD2 matching 7 bases. Trimming took 3 bases from V and 0 from J; bases not matched to a gene: 2. In germline, CDR1 is MDHEN, CDR2 SYDVKM. This CDR3 is 15 amino acids long. The DNA of the CDR3 is TGTGCCAGCAGTTTCTGGGGGGGCTCCTACAATGAGCAGTTCTTC. Protein sequence: CASSFWGGSYNEQFF.

The chain recombines TRBV13 with TRBJ2-2; D perhaps matches TRBD2 (6 bases). V was clipped by 3 bases and J by 2 bases, with 16 bases between them. Germline assignment: CDR1 PRHDT and CDR2 FYEKMQ (reference sequence). This CDR3 has 17 amino acids. Written as DNA, the CDR3 is TGTGCCAGCAGCTTCCGGCTGGCGGGGCGAAACACCGGGGAGCTGTTTTTT. Translating gives CASSFRLAGRNTGELFF. Combining the CDR3 with reference TRBV13 and TRBJ2-2 gives the whole variable domain AAGVIQSPRHLIKEKRETATLKCYPIPRHDTVYWYQQGPGQDPQFLISFYEKMQSDKGSIPDRFSAQQFSDYHSELNMSSLELGDSALYFCASSFRLAGRNTGELFFGEGSRLTVL.

The rearrangement joins TRBV30 to TRBJ1-5; 9 positions match TRBD1. The CDR3 has 16 amino acids. Losses at the gene ends were 5 bases for V and 3 bases for J; bases not matched to a gene: 11. Germline V lookup: CDR1 GTSNPN, CDR2 SVGIG (reference sequence). The CDR3 sequence: CAWAFPGTGPNQPQHF. As DNA, the CDR3 is TGTGCCTGGGCTTTCCCCGGGACAGGGCCCAATCAGCCCCAGCATTTT.

About this clone itself: This sample includes further DNA sequences coding for the same CDR3. The chain couples TRBV18 to TRBJ2-7; 10 nucleotides align to TRBD1. The germline V gene encodes CDR1 KGHSH and CDR2 LQKENI. With 0 bases clipped from V and 3 bases from J, the junction kept 5 bases outside the gene matches. This CDR3 comprises 16 residues. CDR3 nucleotides: TGTGCCAGCTCACCACCGGGGACAGGGGTCCTCTACGAGCAGTACTTC. Translation: CASSPPGTGVLYEQYF. Full variable domain (missing parts from reference TRBV18 and TRBJ2-7): NAGVMQNPRHLVRRRGQEARLRCSPMKGHSHVYWYRQLPEEGLKFMVYLQKENIIDESGMPKERFSAEFPKEGPSILRIQQVVRGDSAAYFCASSPPGTGVLYEQYFGPGTRLTVT.